This TCR beta chain was retrieved from a study of blood T cell repertoires in COVID-19. The overall study: Researchers got acute and convalescent COVID-19 samples from the United States, Italy and Spain.

Original analysis: Reference gene primer amplification in the assay estimated nucleated cell counts. The assay was immunoSEQ multiplex PCR, and TCRdb's table has in-frame clones only and misses some. That table furnishes V, J and clone size, whereas the DNA furnished D and trimming. The sample holds about 300,000 clones; about nine tenths are singletons and the top ten take about 2.3%. The CDR3 has 16 residues. CDR1 and CDR2 (germline): SGHTA, FQGNSA. Trimming removed 5 bases at V and 4 bases at J, with 20 bases between. The chain couples TRBV7-2 to TRBJ1-2; perhaps TRBD1 as D (6 bases). This receptor was taken from a man aged 18-30 years with active or convalescent COVID-19. Sequenced input: peripheral blood. The CDR3 DNA sequence: TGTGCCAGCAGCAACACCGGGACACAGTGGGGCTATGGCTACACCTTC. Its protein is CASSNTGTQWGYGYTF.